This T cell receptor (beta chain) came from a study of T cells in localized non-small cell lung cancer. Study-wide points: Uninvolved neighboring lung showed the greatest T cell clonality, exceeding tumor. Because only a single region of the tumor was sequenced, heterogeneity remains possible. Researchers found a median approximately 60 of the top 100 tumor clones in adjacent lung.

This clone was observed a handful of times. Its antigen is unidentified. Using immunoSEQ multiplex PCR, the repertoire was profiled, and TCRdb retains in-frame clones only, with some absent. The table records some 900 clones, 15% to 25% of them present only once. The germline CDR1 and CDR2 sequences are MNHGY and SAAAGT. This CDR3 spans 14 amino acids. V dropped 5 bases and J dropped 1; count of bases not matched to a gene: 3. It was adjacent lung free of atypia that was taken, at least 2 cm from the tumor margin. The clonotype comes from a male donor aged 60 or older with stage II squamous cell lung carcinoma. The rearrangement links TRBV6-8 to TRBJ1-1; 8 positions agree with TRBD1. This sample comprised normal lung tissue next to the tumor, obtained before any cancer treatment. The CDR3 loop is CASSDTGGNTEAFF. DNA of the CDR3: TGTGCCAGCAGTGACACAGGGGGGAACACTGAAGCTTTCTTT.